Listed below are T cell receptor beta chains from one sample, sequenced in a study of blood T cell repertoires in COVID-19. TCRdb's copy holds only in-frame clones and misses some; the assay was immunoSEQ multiplex PCR. The sample has about 43,000 clones, 87% seen once. The specimen was peripheral blood. These TCRs come from a man between 60 and 70 years old with active COVID-19. Both conserved end residues are part of each CDR3. D genes are given only for firm matches. Size is stated for part of the rows, as once, few or many counts, or as a class when the clone is expanded.

d_call,clone_size,cdr3_length,v_call,j_call,cdr3_nt,cdr3_aa
-,once,13,TRBV6-5,TRBJ2-1,TGTGCCAGCAGTTACTCCCAGGGTAATGAGCAGTTCTTC,CASSYSQGNEQFF
TRBD2,-,13,TRBV6-1,TRBJ2-1,TGTGCCAGCAGTGAGCGGCTAGCGGGACCCCAGTTCTTC,CASSERLAGPQFF
-,-,14,TRBV5-4,TRBJ1-6,TGTGCCAGCAGCTCCCAGGGTTATAATTCACCCCTCCACTTT,CASSSQGYNSPLHF
TRBD1,-,13,TRBV10-3,TRBJ1-1,TGTGCCATCAGAAGGGACAGGGACACTGAAGCTTTCTTT,CAIRRDRDTEAFF
-,-,15,TRBV5-6,TRBJ2-2,TGTGCCAGCAGCTTGGCAGGGGTAAAAACCGGGGAGCTGTTTTTT,CASSLAGVKTGELFF
TRBD1,-,17,TRBV4-3,TRBJ2-2,TGCGCCAGCAGCCCAGAAGGACAGGGGGCGCTTCACGGGGAGCTGTTTTTT,CASSPEGQGALHGELFF
-,-,13,TRBV28,TRBJ1-1,TGTGCCAGCAAGACACCCTGGGACACTGAAGCTTTCTTT,CASKTPWDTEAFF
TRBD1,-,16,TRBV6-2/TRBV6-3,TRBJ1-1,TGTGCCAGCAGTTACCACGGACAGGCACGGGGTACTGAAGCTTTCTTT,CASSYHGQARGTEAFF
TRBD1,-,14,TRBV11-2,TRBJ1-2,TGTGCCAGCAGCTTCGGACAGGGCGGGTATGGCTACACCTTC,CASSFGQGGYGYTF
TRBD1,-,16,TRBV7-9,TRBJ1-2,TGTGCCAGCAGCCCGTCGACAGGGATCCTTAACTATGGCTACACCTTC,CASSPSTGILNYGYTF
TRBD2,-,16,TRBV4-1,TRBJ2-5,TGCGCCAGCAGCCGATCTAGCGGAGAGTACCAAGAGACCCAGTACTTC,CASSRSSGEYQETQYF
-,-,13,TRBV6-5,TRBJ2-7,TGTGCCAGCAGTCTCAGTGCCCGTTACGAGCAGTACTTC,CASSLSARYEQYF
-,-,16,TRBV19,TRBJ1-1,TGTGCCAGTAGAGAAGACAGGCGCCCGGCGGACACTGAAGCTTTCTTT,CASREDRRPADTEAFF
TRBD1,-,14,TRBV6-5,TRBJ1-4,TGTGCCAGCAGAGGACAGGGGGGAGAGGAAAAACTGTTTTTT,CASRGQGGEEKLFF
-,-,13,TRBV3-1/TRBV3-2,TRBJ2-5,TGTGCCAGCAGCCAAGATCGTCCGGGGACCCAGTACTTC,CASSQDRPGTQYF
TRBD1,-,14,TRBV10-3,TRBJ2-7,TGTGCCATCAGTGAGACAGGGGACATTTACGAGCAGTACTTC,CAISETGDIYEQYF
-,-,15,TRBV6-5,TRBJ2-1,TGTGCCAGCAGTTACCGGGAAGGAGGGTACAATGAGCAGTTCTTC,CASSYREGGYNEQFF
TRBD1,-,15,TRBV5-4,TRBJ1-6,TGTGCCAGCAGCAACAGGGGGACCTATAATTCACCCCTCCACTTT,CASSNRGTYNSPLHF
TRBD1,-,14,TRBV5-5,TRBJ2-5,TGTGCCAGCAGCCCGGGACAGAGGCAAGAGACCCAGTACTTC,CASSPGQRQETQYF
-,-,14,TRBV2,TRBJ2-1,TGTGCCAGCAGTGGCACCCCCCTAAACAATGAGCAGTTCTTC,CASSGTPLNNEQFF
TRBD1,-,15,TRBV7-9,TRBJ2-1,TGTGCCAGCAGCTTCGGACAGGGTGACTACAATGAGCAGTTCTTC,CASSFGQGDYNEQFF
-,-,13,TRBV11-3,TRBJ2-5,TGTGCCAGCAGCTTGGGTTTCAGGGAGACCCAGTACTTC,CASSLGFRETQYF
-,-,13,TRBV9,TRBJ2-7,TGTGCCAGCAGCCAATCTGGACAATACGAGCAGTACTTC,CASSQSGQYEQYF
-,-,15,TRBV7-2,TRBJ2-3,TGTGCCAGCAGCCCCCCAGGGCCCTACACAGATACGCAGTATTTT,CASSPPGPYTDTQYF
TRBD1,-,15,TRBV6-6,TRBJ1-2,TGTGCCAGCACCCTAAGGGGGCAGGCGAACTATGGCTACACCTTC,CASTLRGQANYGYTF
TRBD2,-,19,TRBV5-1,TRBJ2-2,TGCGCCAGCAGCGGCGGGACTAGCGGGGGGTACGCGAACACCGGGGAGCTGTTTTTT,CASSGGTSGGYANTGELFF
-,-,15,TRBV19,TRBJ1-5,TGTGCCAGTAGTATCCAGGCCCCTAGCAATCAGCCCCAGCATTTT,CASSIQAPSNQPQHF
TRBD1,-,14,TRBV7-9,TRBJ2-5,TGTGCCAGCAGCCCGGCGACAGGGGCAGAGACCCAGTACTTC,CASSPATGAETQYF
-,-,15,TRBV6-5,TRBJ2-1,TGTGCCAGCAGTTACGAGCAGGGACATTACAATGAGCAGTTCTTC,CASSYEQGHYNEQFF
-,-,15,TRBV9,TRBJ2-3,TGTGCCAGCAGCGTAGGGACACCGGATACGAATACGCAGTATTTT,CASSVGTPDTNTQYF
-,-,14,TRBV14,TRBJ1-2,TGTGCCAGCAGCCCCTTGGGCGGGGCAGGCGGCTACACCTTC,CASSPLGGAGGYTF
-,-,15,TRBV9,TRBJ2-2,TGTGCCAGCAGCGTAGACCTAGGCGGCACCGGGGAGCTGTTTTTT,CASSVDLGGTGELFF
-,-,14,TRBV29-1,TRBJ1-4,TGCAGCGTTGCGGCAGCTAGTACTAATGAAAAACTGTTTTTT,CSVAAASTNEKLFF
-,-,17,TRBV27,TRBJ1-1,TGTGCCAGCAGTTTAAGGCAGGGCCGGACCTTGAACACTGAAGCTTTCTTT,CASSLRQGRTLNTEAFF
-,-,13,TRBV28,TRBJ2-7,TGTGCCAGCAGGGTAGCGATCGAGTACGAGCAGTACTTC,CASRVAIEYEQYF
TRBD2,-,18,TRBV7-2,TRBJ2-3,TGTGCCAGCAGCTTAACTGTTCTAGCGGGGGGGCGGCAAGATACGCAGTATTTT,CASSLTVLAGGRQDTQYF
-,-,13,TRBV19,TRBJ1-6,TGTGCCAGTAGAGACGGGTATAATTCACCCCTCCACTTT,CASRDGYNSPLHF
TRBD2,few,16,TRBV4-3,TRBJ2-3,TGCGCCAGCAGCCAAGGGGCTAGCGGCAGCACAGATACGCAGTATTTT,CASSQGASGSTDTQYF
TRBD2,-,12,TRBV9,TRBJ2-1,TGTGCCAGCAGCGGGACTAGCGGAGAGCAGTTCTTC,CASSGTSGEQFF
-,once,16,TRBV25-1,TRBJ2-1,TGTGCCAGCAGTGATGATACAGGGTACTCATACAATGAGCAGTTCTTC,CASSDDTGYSYNEQFF
-,-,12,TRBV28,TRBJ1-1,TGTGCCGCACGGGGGGGGAACACTGAAGCTTTCTTT,CAARGGNTEAFF
TRBD2,-,16,TRBV13,TRBJ2-7,TGTGCCAGCAGCTCCGCCTTAGCGGGAACGCCCTACGAGCAGTACTTC,CASSSALAGTPYEQYF
-,few,15,TRBV5-1,TRBJ2-7,TGCGCCAGCAGCTTGGATCCAGCGGGCTTAAACGAGCAGTACTTC,CASSLDPAGLNEQYF
TRBD1,once,14,TRBV27,TRBJ2-7,TGTGCCAGCAGTTACGGGACAGGGGACTACGAGCAGTACTTC,CASSYGTGDYEQYF
TRBD2,-,14,TRBV6-5,TRBJ2-7,TGTGCCAGCAGTAGCGGGATCAATTCGTACGAGCAGTACTTC,CASSSGINSYEQYF
-,-,15,TRBV12-2,TRBJ1-1,TGTGCAAGTCGGAATAGGGAGTACCTGAACACTGAAGCTTTCTTT,CASRNREYLNTEAFF
-,-,16,TRBV9,TRBJ1-6,TGTGCCAGCAGCGTAGCCGGACAGTCCTATAATTCACCCCTCCACTTT,CASSVAGQSYNSPLHF
TRBD1,-,16,TRBV7-2,TRBJ1-2,TGTGCCAGCAGCTCTCGGACAGGGAGGGGGTACTATGGCTACACCTTC,CASSSRTGRGYYGYTF
TRBD2,-,14,TRBV6-1,TRBJ2-3,TGTGCCAGCAGTGAGCTAGCGGGGGAAGGTACGCAGTATTTT,CASSELAGEGTQYF
-,-,14,TRBV5-6,TRBJ2-2,TGTGCCAGCAGCCAGCTGACTGGCTCCGGGGAGCTGTTTTTT,CASSQLTGSGELFF